The 3 T cell receptor beta chains in this list originate from one sample, sequenced in a study of a mutant IDH1 vaccine in newly diagnosed glioma. No antigens are known for them. Time point noted: week 5, during vaccination. The study gave 300 ug of mutant IDH1 20-mer peptide per vaccine dose, with topical imiquimod. Clones were sequenced by immunoSEQ multiplex PCR, and TCRdb holds only the in-frame ones, with some missing. The table has around 56,000 clones, roughly 80% seen once. The input for sequencing was PBMCs, taken from a glioma patient whose treatment included an IDH1 peptide vaccine. The source is a woman aged 18-29 years with glioma. Some clones in this sample may be carry-over from other donors' samples.

The chain is built from TRBV2 and TRBJ1-1; 8 positions match TRBD1. Germline loops: CDR1 SNHLY, CDR2 FYNNEI. The CDR3 contains 14 residues. V lost 7 bases, J lost 4 bases, and 8 bases stayed unmatched. The CDR3 protein is CASTSDREVTEAFF. The CDR3, as DNA: TGTGCCAGCACTTCGGACAGGGAAGTCACTGAAGCTTTCTTT.

This clone appeared a single time. This chain joins TRBV29-1 and TRBJ1-1; D is undetermined. In germline, CDR1 is SQVTM, CDR2 ANQGSEA. This CDR3 is 13 amino acids long. V lost 8 bases and J lost 5, with 18 bases in between. This CDR3 is CSPVNRPGTEAFF. In DNA form, the CDR3 reads TGCAGCCCAGTAAATCGGCCGGGGACTGAAGCTTTCTTT.

The genes are TRBV21-1 and TRBJ1-2; the table's D call, TRBD1, was not checked against the DNA. TRBV21-1 is described as a pseudogene. This CDR3 region has 17 residues. CDR3 DNA: TGTGCCAGCAGCAAAGAGGGGCCTTTGGAGATTATGCGCGGCTACACCTTC. Its translation is CASSKEGPLEIMRGYTF.